This TCR beta chain was recovered during a study of blood T cell repertoires in COVID-19. Turning to the study itself: Whether acute or convalescent, the COVID-19 samples came from the United States, Italy and Spain. Sources were T cells, B-cell-depleted T cells, or PBMCs; the material itself was cDNA or gDNA.

Authors' data handling: Counts of nucleated cells, estimated from reference gene primer amplification, were obtained. Profiled with immunoSEQ multiplex PCR; TCRdb holds only in-frame clones, not every one. V and J calls and clone size are as listed in that table; D and trimming were resolved from the DNA. Of tens of thousands of clones listed, 75% to 85% were seen once; the top ten hold about 5.3%. Germline CDR1 is SNHLY and CDR2 is FYNNEI. The CDR3 runs 16 residues. Losses at the gene ends were 6 bases for V and 9 bases for J; bases not matched to a gene: 17. The V and J genes are TRBV2 and TRBJ2-1; 7 bases line up with TRBD1. What was sequenced was peripheral blood. This receptor was taken from a woman aged 55-70 years with acute or convalescent COVID-19. CDR3 nucleotides: TGTGCCAGCAGACCCCCAGGGGGTTGGCAACCGAGTGAGCAGTTCTTC. This gives the protein CASRPPGGWQPSEQFF.